These 22 T cell receptor beta chains share one sample of origin, sequenced in a study of T cells in Graves' hyperthyroidism and ophthalmopathy. RNA transcripts yielded amplified TCR beta CDR3 regions. TCR CDR3 regions were first amplified by RT-PCR with HTBI primers. Each CDR3 protein is one row after TCRdb ran MiXCR on the multiplex PCR reads. The top ten hold 2.5% to 4% of the sample, which has around 600,000 distinct CDR3 sequences, approximately 16% seen once. Sequences were obtained from blood. These receptors all come from a woman between 40 and 55 years old with Graves' ophthalmopathy.

Ten or more counts support this clonotype. The rearrangement uses TRBV27 and TRBJ1-1; no clear D. The germline V gene encodes CDR1 MNHEY and CDR2 SMNVEV (reference sequence). V lost 2 bases to trimming and J lost 5 bases, with 9 bases between them. The CDR3 has 13 amino acids. The CDR3 coding sequence is TGTGCCAGCAGTTTAATACGGGAAACTGAAGCTTTCTTT. Encoded protein: CASSLIRETEAFF.

There are a few counts of this clonotype. V gene TRBV4-1 combines with J gene TRBJ2-5; TRBD2 aligns across 8 bases. Trimming cost V 2 bases and J 2 bases; bases outside gene matches: 4. CDR1 is MGHRA and CDR2 is YSYEKL in the germline V gene. This CDR3 is built from 15 residues. The CDR3 protein is CASSQTGTRQETQYF. CDR3 sequence (DNA): TGCGCCAGCAGCCAAACCGGGACTAGACAAGAGACCCAGTACTTC.

The rearrangement joins TRBV4-2 to TRBJ2-1, with D maybe TRBD2 (6 bases). Germline loops: CDR1 LGHNA, CDR2 YNFKEQ. The CDR3 loop spans 17 amino acids. The V end was cut by 0 bases, the J end by 0 bases, with 12 bases between. For the CDR3, the DNA is TGTGCCAGCAGCCAAGAGGGGGGACTTAACTCCTACAATGAGCAGTTCTTC. The encoded protein is CASSQEGGLNSYNEQFF.

The chain joins TRBV9 to TRBJ2-2, with TRBD2 matching 9 bases. The junction had 8 bases not matched to a gene; V was cut back by 3 bases and J by 5 bases. This CDR3 region has 16 residues. Looked up from germline, CDR1 is SGDLS and CDR2 is YYNGEE. In nucleotides, the CDR3 is TGTGCCAGCAGCGCCGGACCGGGACTAGCTACCGGGGAGCTGTTTTTT. Its protein is CASSAGPGLATGELFF.

This clonotype appeared a few times. This may be a read error, as it is one base from a much larger clone. The gene calls are TRBV6-1 and TRBJ2-3; D gene ambiguous. Trimming left V 3 bases short and J 0 bases short, with 4 bases between. CDR1 is MNHNS and CDR2 is SASEGT in the germline V gene. The CDR3 sequence is 13 residues long. Written as DNA, the CDR3 is TGTGCCAGCAGTGAGTCTAGCACAGATACGCAGTATTTT. It codes for CASSESSTDTQYF.

This clonotype was picked up a small number of times. The chain recombines TRBV20-1 with TRBJ2-5; D is possibly TRBD2 (5 bases). The germline gives CDR1 DFQATT, CDR2 SNEGSKA (reference sequence). This CDR3 is built from 15 residues. V was shortened by 6 bases and J by 5 bases, with 22 bases between the two germline ends. CDR3 region: CSAPYPMARGETQYF. In nucleotides, the CDR3 is TGCAGTGCCCCCTACCCTATGGCGAGAGGGGAGACCCAGTACTTC.

With respect to this clonotype: A read error is possible here, since a much larger clone lies one base away. The rearrangement joins TRBV28 to TRBJ2-3; 9 positions match TRBD2. The CDR3 is 16 amino acids. CDR1 is MDHEN and CDR2 is SYDVKM in the germline V gene. J was trimmed by 5 bases and V by 6 bases; bases with no gene match: 12. The CDR3 loop reads CASRSALAGDIDTQYF. The DNA for the CDR3 is TGTGCCAGCAGGTCCGCCTTAGCGGGAGATATAGATACGCAGTATTTT.

J is TRBJ1-3 and V is TRBV18, with no clear D. V was cut by 6 bases and J by 0 bases, with 21 bases left in between. This CDR3 is 18 amino acids long. CDR1 is KGHSH, CDR2 LQKENI, per germline. CDR3 in amino acids: CASSTLNTPESSGNTIYF. CDR3 sequence (DNA): TGTGCCAGCTCTACCCTCAATACTCCGGAGAGCTCTGGAAACACCATATATTTT.

This clonotype was seen only a few times. CDR3 coding DNA: TGTGCCAGCAGTTTAAGGACTACCCCCCGAGGCACCGGGGAGCTGTTTTTT. It specifies CASSLRTTPRGTGELFF. The chain carries TRBV28 and TRBJ2-2, with D possibly matching TRBD2 (6 bases). Germline V gene lookup returns CDR1 MDHEN and CDR2 SYDVKM. This CDR3 has 17 amino acids. V was clipped by 2 bases and J by 4 bases, with 17 bases between them.

This clonotype was recorded many times. CDR3 loop: CASSLGQGKNQPQHF. CDR3 bases: TGTGCCAGCAGCTTAGGACAGGGAAAAAATCAGCCCCAGCATTTT. The chain recombines TRBV13 with TRBJ1-5; possibly TRBD1 for D (6 bases). Germline V lookup: CDR1 PRHDT, CDR2 FYEKMQ (reference sequence). Trimming stripped 0 bases from V and 4 bases from J, with 10 bases between. This CDR3 is built from 15 residues.

The sample holds a few counts of this clonotype. CDR3 nucleotide sequence: TGTGCCAGCAGTTTTAGCGGGAGCCCAGATACGCAGTATTTT. This sequence encodes CASSFSGSPDTQYF. V and J are TRBV28 and TRBJ2-3; TRBD2 aligns across 9 bases. The CDR3 has 14 residues. Per the germline V gene, CDR1 is MDHEN and CDR2 is SYDVKM. The V segment lost 3 bases and the J segment 4 bases; nucleotides outside the gene matches: 2.

This clonotype was detected ten times or more. The chain couples TRBV28 to TRBJ2-3; 7 bases are shared with TRBD2. This CDR3 contains 14 residues. V lost 6 bases and J lost 1; bases outside the gene matches: 4. Germline V gene lookup returns CDR1 MDHEN and CDR2 SYDVKM. The CDR3 DNA reads TGTGCCAGCAGAGGACTAGGCCGCACAGATACGCAGTATTTT. It is translated as CASRGLGRTDTQYF.

The rearrangement joins TRBV6-2 or TRBV6-3 to TRBJ2-3, with a possible D match to TRBD2 (7 bases). V lost 5 bases to trimming and J lost 5 bases, with 17 bases between them. CDR1 is MNHEY and CDR2 is SVGEGT in the germline V gene. The CDR3 spans 15 residues. Here the CDR3 reads CASSLRSGGQDTQYF. For the CDR3, the DNA is TGTGCCAGCAGTCTACGTTCGGGGGGCCAAGATACGCAGTATTTT.

This clonotype has ten or more counts. The V gene is TRBV30, the J gene TRBJ2-1; tentatively, D is TRBD2 (5 bases). Germline V gene sequence: CDR1 GTSNPN, CDR2 SVGIG (reference sequence). This CDR3 spans 15 amino acids. The V end lost 0 bases, the J end lost 9 bases, and 18 bases lay between the germline ends. The CDR3 sequence: CAWSVRGLVGGEQFF. CDR3 nucleotide sequence: TGTGCCTGGAGTGTACGCGGACTCGTGGGCGGTGAGCAGTTCTTC.

This clonotype was found many times. The rearrangement links TRBV28 to TRBJ2-5, with 8 bases identical to TRBD2. Per germline, CDR1 MDHEN and CDR2 SYDVKM. V dropped 4 bases and J dropped 7; count of bases not matched to a gene: 17. The CDR3 extends over 17 amino acids. This CDR3 reads CASSSAAGGLGGWTQYF. The CDR3, as DNA: TGTGCCAGCAGTTCCGCCGCGGGGGGTCTGGGGGGTTGGACCCAGTACTTC.

This clonotype was recorded many times. The junction shows a germline mismatch at one end, possibly a read error. This chain uses TRBV20-1 with TRBJ2-3, with a possible D match to TRBD2 (5 bases). The CDR3 has 15 residues. The germline gives CDR1 DFQATT, CDR2 SNEGSKA (reference sequence). The DNA of the CDR3 is TGCAATGCTCTCGGACTCAAGACTAGCACAGATACGCAGTATTTT. Translation gives CNALGLKTSTDTQYF.

This clonotype has just a few counts. This chain joins TRBV7-3 and TRBJ2-1; 12 bases map to TRBD2. CDR1 and CDR2 (germline): SGHTA, FQGTGA. The CDR3 spans 17 residues. Trimming at V came to 5 bases and at J to 7 bases, leaving 12 bases not matched to a gene. The CDR3 DNA is TGTGCCAGCAGCCGGGGACTAGCGGGCCCCGTGGGGAATGAGCAGTTCTTC. It yields the protein CASSRGLAGPVGNEQFF.

The rearrangement links TRBV6-1 to TRBJ1-2; a weak D match, TRBD1 (5 bases). Germline V gene data show CDR1 as MNHNS and CDR2 as SASEGT. CDR3 length equals 12 residues. Trimming pared 6 bases from V and 7 bases from J, leaving 12 bases between. CDR3 residues: CASSEGGTGYTF. The CDR3 bases are TGTGCCAGCAGCGAGGGAGGGACTGGCTACACCTTC.

This clonotype was seen ten or more times. V and J are TRBV5-1 and TRBJ1-1; TRBD1 aligns across 7 bases. CDR3 length: 14 residues. Per the germline V gene, CDR1 is SGHRS and CDR2 is YFSETQ. Germline trimming cut 4 bases from V and 4 bases from J; bases unmatched to any gene: 7. The CDR3 loop reads CASSKGYRGTEAFF. CDR3 DNA: TGCGCCAGCAGCAAAGGGTACAGGGGCACTGAAGCTTTCTTT.

This clonotype was counted at least ten times. The chain has TRBV20-1 and TRBJ2-7; D call uncertain. Looked up from germline, CDR1 is DFQATT and CDR2 is SNEGSKA (reference sequence). Trimming removed 3 bases from V and 6 bases from J, with 12 bases in between. CDR3 length: 12 amino acids. The CDR3 is CSASSGIPEQYF. The CDR3, as DNA: TGCAGTGCTAGTTCTGGGATCCCCGAGCAGTACTTC.

The rearrangement joins TRBV27 to TRBJ2-1; 7 nucleotides align to TRBD2. The CDR3 runs 15 residues. Trimming cost V 0 bases and J 6 bases; bases outside gene matches: 5. Germline values: CDR1 MNHEY, CDR2 SMNVEV (reference sequence). The CDR3 DNA reads as TGTGCCAGCAGTTTATCGGGCGGGGGTAGCAATGAGCAGTTCTTC. This gives the protein CASSLSGGGSNEQFF.

There are many counts of this clonotype. V is TRBV5-1 and J is TRBJ2-7; TRBD2 aligns across 7 bases. This CDR3 has 15 residues. CDR1 is SGHRS, CDR2 YFSETQ, per germline. Trimming took 0 bases from V and 1 from J; bases not matched to a gene: 4. CDR3 in DNA: TGCGCCAGCAGCTTGGTGGGACTACGGTCCTACGAGCAGTACTTC. It encodes CASSLVGLRSYEQYF.